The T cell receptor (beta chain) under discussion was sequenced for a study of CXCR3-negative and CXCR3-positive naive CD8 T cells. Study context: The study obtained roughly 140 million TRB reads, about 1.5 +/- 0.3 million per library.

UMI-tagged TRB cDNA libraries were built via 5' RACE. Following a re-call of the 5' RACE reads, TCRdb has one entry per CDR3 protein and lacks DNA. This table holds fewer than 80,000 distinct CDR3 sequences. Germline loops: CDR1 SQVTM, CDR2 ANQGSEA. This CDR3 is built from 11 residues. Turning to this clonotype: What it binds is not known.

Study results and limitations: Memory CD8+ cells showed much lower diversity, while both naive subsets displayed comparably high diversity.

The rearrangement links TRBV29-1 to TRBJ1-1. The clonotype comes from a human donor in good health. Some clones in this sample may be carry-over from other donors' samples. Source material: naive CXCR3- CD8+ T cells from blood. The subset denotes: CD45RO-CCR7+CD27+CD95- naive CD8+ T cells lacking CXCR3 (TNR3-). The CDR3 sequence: CSARDGAEAFF.